This T cell receptor (beta chain) is drawn from a study of technical replicates of blood from a handful of donors. Data came from immunoSEQ multiplex PCR; TCRdb stores just in-frame clones and leaves some out. The data hold about 86,000 clones, with roughly 95% observed a single time. Trimming took off 4 bases at V and 2 bases at J, with 12 bases between the two ends. The CDR3 is made up of 14 amino acids. Germline lookup yields CDR1 SGHRS and CDR2 YFSETQ. The rearrangement uses TRBV5-1 and TRBJ1-2; tentative D call: TRBD1 (6 bases). The sequence was collected from a human donor in good health. Sequencing used T cells isolated from PBMCs. The CDR3 loop reads CASSIPDRNYGYTF. As DNA, the CDR3 is TGCGCCAGCAGCATACCTGACAGGAACTATGGCTACACCTTC.